These 30 T cell receptor beta chains share one sample of origin, sequenced in a study of T cell responses to AZD1222 COVID-19 vaccine. This table comes from immunoSEQ multiplex PCR, and its TCRdb copy is limited to in-frame clones, with some not included. The data show some 150,000 clones, roughly 89% seen once. Sequencing was performed on peripheral blood, taken on day 0 of AZD1222 vaccination. The source is an adult in good health.

The rearrangement links TRBV30 to TRBJ1-4; D gene ambiguous. Germline values: CDR1 GTSNPN, CDR2 SVGIG (reference sequence). V was pared by 5 bases and J by 13 bases, with 17 bases between. This CDR3 spans 12 amino acids. DNA for the CDR3: TGTGCCTGGGGGCTCGGTACATTGGGACTGTTTTTT. Its translation: CAWGLGTLGLFF.

In DNA form, the CDR3 reads TGTGCCAGCAGCTCCCTCACACGTTATAATTCACCCCTCCACTTT. This encodes CASSSLTRYNSPLHF. The gene calls are TRBV11-2 and TRBJ1-6; D gene uncertain. V was clipped by 4 bases and J by 4 bases, with 11 bases between them. CDR1 is SGHAT and CDR2 is FQNNGV in the germline V gene. The CDR3 contains 15 residues.

CDR3 in amino acids: CASSVPGTGPDTQYF. The DNA for the CDR3 is TGTGCCAGCAGTGTCCCCGGGACAGGGCCAGATACGCAGTATTTT. V and J are TRBV25-1 and TRBJ2-3, with 9 nucleotides matching TRBD1. CDR1 is MGHDK, CDR2 SYGVNS, per germline. V dropped 4 bases and J dropped 4; count of bases not matched to a gene: 6. The CDR3 has 15 residues.

This clone was detected once. CDR3 sequence (DNA): TGTGCCAGCAGCTTAAAGGAGGGCCTGGGGACCCAGTACTTC. Encoded protein: CASSLKEGLGTQYF. The chain is built from TRBV7-9 and TRBJ2-5; TRBD2 is a possible D gene (6 bases). The length of the CDR3 is 14 residues. V was cut by 2 bases and J by 7 bases, with 14 bases left in between. Per the germline V gene, CDR1 is SEHNR and CDR2 is FQNEAQ (reference sequence).

A few counts support this clone. The V gene is TRBV9, the J gene TRBJ2-1; TRBD1 aligns across 7 bases. CDR1 and CDR2 (germline): SGDLS, YYNGEE. After removal of 1 base from V and 7 bases from J, the junction contained 5 bases not matched to a gene. CDR3 length equals 14 residues. CDR3 sequence: CASSVSGDRNEQFF. The CDR3 DNA is TGTGCCAGCAGCGTATCCGGGGACAGAAATGAGCAGTTCTTC.

This clone was seen a few times. The chain employs TRBV15 and TRBJ1-1; D is possibly TRBD1 (5 bases). This CDR3 has 13 residues. Germline V gene sequence: CDR1 LNHNV, CDR2 YYDKDF (reference sequence). V gave up 0 bases and J gave up 6 bases, with 8 bases separating them. The CDR3 DNA reads TGTGCCACCAGCAGAGATCTGGGGGCTGAAGCTTTCTTT. This codes for CATSRDLGAEAFF.

V gene TRBV28 combines with J gene TRBJ1-5; D gene ambiguous. The germline V gene has CDR1 MDHEN and CDR2 SYDVKM. V lost 4 bases and J 4 bases, leaving 8 bases between the germline ends. The length of the CDR3 is 13 residues. CDR3 amino acids: CASSSRINQPQHF. For the CDR3, the DNA is TGTGCCAGCAGTTCTCGAATTAATCAGCCCCAGCATTTT. The full variable domain, with the rest looked up from reference TRBV28 and TRBJ1-5, is DVKVTQSSRYLVKRTGEKVFLECVQDMDHENMFWYRQDPGLGLRLIYFSYDVKMKEKGDIPEGYSVSREKKERFSLILESASTNQTSMYLCASSSRINQPQHFGDGTRLSIL.

This chain links TRBV15 with TRBJ1-5; perhaps TRBD1 as D (5 bases). Germline-derived CDR1 and CDR2 are LNHNV and YYDKDF (reference sequence). The CDR3 has 14 residues. Deletions cut 4 bases from V and 8 bases from J, with 15 bases between. The CDR3 sequence: CATSNLGGFEPQHF. In nucleotides, the CDR3 is TGTGCCACCAGCAATCTGGGGGGTTTTGAGCCCCAGCATTTT.

CDR3 nucleotide sequence: TGTGCCAGTAGTATCGGGGGAAACAACTACAATGAGCAGTTCTTC. Translating it yields CASSIGGNNYNEQFF. This chain joins TRBV19 and TRBJ2-1; maybe TRBD2 (6 bases). Germline-derived CDR1 and CDR2 are LNHDA and SQIVND (reference sequence). The CDR3 is 15 residues long. V lost 3 bases to trimming and J lost 3 bases, with 12 bases between them.

The rearrangement links TRBV10-2 to TRBJ1-6; no definite D call. From germline, CDR1 is WSHSY and CDR2 SAAADI. Trimming stripped 1 base from V and 3 bases from J, with 10 bases between. This CDR3 has 16 residues. DNA of the CDR3: TGCGCCAGCAGTGAGTTAGGTCGAGGCTATAATTCACCCCTCCACTTT. Its translation is CASSELGRGYNSPLHF.

The V gene is TRBV29-1, the J gene TRBJ2-1; 7 bases fit TRBD2. The CDR3 is 14 residues long. With 2 bases clipped from V and 4 bases from J, the junction kept 5 bases outside the gene matches. Looked up from germline, CDR1 is SQVTM and CDR2 is ANQGSEA. CDR3 loop: CSVEPSGRYNEQFF. The CDR3, as DNA: TGCAGCGTTGAACCTAGCGGTCGTTACAATGAGCAGTTCTTC.

This chain uses TRBV19 with TRBJ1-3; D possibly corresponds to TRBD1 (5 bases). The CDR3 consists of 14 residues. The germline V and J ends were trimmed by 7 bases and 1 base, with 11 bases remaining between them. Germline assignment: CDR1 LNHDA and CDR2 SQIVND (reference sequence). CDR3 protein: CASTPGASGNTIYF. The CDR3 DNA follows: TGTGCCAGTACCCCTGGGGCATCTGGAAACACCATATATTTT.

The chain carries TRBV7-9 and TRBJ2-3; TRBD1 matches 9 bases. Germline-derived CDR1 and CDR2 are SEHNR and FQNEAQ (reference sequence). V dropped 5 bases and J dropped 0; count of bases not matched to a gene: 3. The CDR3 contains 15 residues. For the CDR3, the DNA is TGTGCCAGCAGCCCCGGGACAGGGAGCACAGATACGCAGTATTTT. Its protein is CASSPGTGSTDTQYF.

The V call is TRBV7-2, the J call TRBJ2-1, with D uncertain. The CDR3 totals 16 residues. Germline CDR1 reads SGHTA; CDR2 reads FQGNSA. V lost 5 bases and J lost 7, with 21 bases in between. CDR3 bases: TGTGCCAGCAGCACTGAGACGGGTGCTCGTCGGAATGAGCAGTTCTTC. Protein product: CASSTETGARRNEQFF.

This chain connects TRBV4-1 to TRBJ1-1; D gene ambiguous. The CDR3 length is 17 residues. Between the trimmed V and J ends, which lost 1 base and 5 bases, there was a span of 20 bases. Germline V gene data show CDR1 as MGHRA and CDR2 as YSYEKL. CDR3 DNA sequence: TGCGCCAGCAGCCAAGTTTTGCCCCGGGTGGATTGGACTGAAGCTTTCTTT. It translates to CASSQVLPRVDWTEAFF.

Only one count was recorded for this clone. The chain has TRBV5-8 and TRBJ1-1; D is uncertain. Germline assignment: CDR1 SGHTS and CDR2 YDEGEE. Trimming removed 0 bases at V and 2 bases at J, with 11 bases between. CDR3 length equals 15 residues. The CDR3 DNA sequence: TGTGCCAGCAGCTTGGAGTCTGCAGTTAACACTGAAGCTTTCTTT. Translating it yields CASSLESAVNTEAFF.

The chain has TRBV7-9 and TRBJ1-4, with TRBD1 identical over 7 bases. The V segment lost 1 base and the J segment 5 bases; nucleotides outside the gene matches: 1. The CDR3 consists of 14 residues. From germline, CDR1 is SEHNR and CDR2 FQNEAQ (reference sequence). This CDR3 is CASSLDRGNEKLFF. CDR3 DNA: TGTGCCAGCAGCTTAGACAGGGGAAATGAAAAACTGTTTTTT.

The chain is built from TRBV28 and TRBJ2-7; D tentatively reads TRBD1 or TRBD2 (6 bases each). Germline V gene lookup returns CDR1 MDHEN and CDR2 SYDVKM. Trimming shortened V by 3 bases and J by 3 bases, and 12 bases separated the two germline ends. This CDR3 is 14 amino acids long. The CDR3 loop reads CASSFVGGGYEQYV. The CDR3 nucleotides read TGTGCCAGCAGTTTTGTGGGGGGCGGCTACGAGCAGTACGTC.

This rearrangement joins TRBV5-1 to TRBJ2-1, with TRBD2 matching over 12 bases. This CDR3 region has 15 residues. CDR1 SGHRS and CDR2 YFSETQ come from the germline V gene. Trimming removed 4 bases from V and 7 bases from J; junction bases left unmatched: 6. CDR3 amino acids: CASSPGLAGINEQFF. The CDR3 bases are TGCGCCAGCAGCCCAGGACTAGCGGGAATTAATGAGCAGTTCTTC.

This rearrangement joins TRBV19 to TRBJ2-3; D remains unclear. The V end lost 4 bases, the J end lost 5 bases, and 13 bases lay between the germline ends. CDR1 and CDR2 from the germline V gene are LNHDA and SQIVND (reference sequence). The CDR3 has 14 residues. The CDR3 DNA reads TGTGCCAGTAGTACCCCGAGCAGTGTAGATACGCAGTATTTT. Translated, it gives CASSTPSSVDTQYF.

The chain employs TRBV20-1 and TRBJ1-1; D is uncertain. The CDR3 runs to 11 residues. Deletions cut 3 bases from V and 8 bases from J, with 10 bases between. CDR1 and CDR2 (germline): DFQATT, SNEGSKA (reference sequence). CDR3 in DNA: TGCAGTGCTAGGACCTGGGAGGAAGCTTTCTTT. Its translation is CSARTWEEAFF.

The V and J genes are TRBV6-5 and TRBJ1-5; TRBD1 matches at 9 bases. From germline, CDR1 is MNHEY and CDR2 SVGAGI. Trimming took 6 bases from V and 2 from J; bases not matched to a gene: 5. CDR3 length equals 15 residues. Here the CDR3 DNA reads TGTGCCAGCAGCCCGGGACAGGGAGGCAATCAGCCCCAGCATTTT. Translated, it gives CASSPGQGGNQPQHF.

The chain links TRBV6-5 to TRBJ1-1; TRBD1 is a possible D gene (6 bases). The CDR3 has 15 amino acids. Germline CDR1 MNHEY, CDR2 SVGAGI. The V end lost 5 bases, the J end lost 1 base, and 14 bases lay between the germline ends. CDR3 bases: TGTGCCAGCAGTCGAGGGGGGGGAGAGAACACTGAAGCTTTCTTT. Its translation is CASSRGGGENTEAFF.

The chain employs TRBV28 and TRBJ1-2, with a possible D match to TRBD1 (6 bases). CDR1 MDHEN and CDR2 SYDVKM come from the germline V gene. The V end lost 8 bases, the J end lost 5 bases, and 15 bases lay between the germline ends. This CDR3 has 13 amino acids. CDR3 amino acids: CASVTGHGYGYTF. DNA of the CDR3: TGTGCCAGCGTAACGGGACACGGGTATGGCTACACCTTC.

The CDR3 DNA sequence: TGTGCCAGCAGCGCCTGGGGACAGAGGTCCTACAATGAGCAGTTCTTC. Translated: CASSAWGQRSYNEQFF. The chain links TRBV9 to TRBJ2-1, with TRBD1 matching over 7 bases. Germline V lookup: CDR1 SGDLS, CDR2 YYNGEE. V shed 3 bases and J 1 base; nucleotides not matched to a gene: 7. This CDR3 comprises 16 residues.

This chain joins TRBV15 and TRBJ2-7; D is unresolved. Germline values: CDR1 LNHNV, CDR2 YYDKDF (reference sequence). V lost 3 bases, J lost 7 bases, and 13 bases lay in between. The CDR3 has 13 residues. The CDR3 DNA reads TGTGCCACCAGCAGGCCCTTCTCTGGGGAGCAGTACGTC. Translating gives CATSRPFSGEQYV.

This clone was seen once. V is TRBV5-4 and J is TRBJ1-6; D possibly corresponds to TRBD1 (5 bases). CDR1 is SGHNT and CDR2 is YYREEE in the germline V gene (reference sequence). Trimming removed 4 bases from V and 7 bases from J, with 12 bases in between. This CDR3 spans 14 amino acids. CDR3 amino acids: CASSLGGINSPLHF. As DNA, the CDR3 is TGTGCCAGCAGCCTCGGGGGGATCAATTCACCCCTCCACTTT.

As concerns this clone: This same CDR3 is encoded by further DNA sequences in the sample. J is TRBJ2-3 and V is TRBV24-1; D gene unclear. The CDR3 runs 13 residues. The ends were cut back, 2 bases at V and 2 bases at J, with 4 bases in the middle. The germline CDR1 and CDR2 sequences are KGHDR and SFDVKD. The CDR3 bases are TGTGCCACCAGTGATTCGACCACAGATACGCAGTATTTT. This gives the protein CATSDSTTDTQYF.

The gene calls are TRBV28 and TRBJ2-2, with D perhaps being TRBD1 or TRBD2 (5 bases each). The germline V and J ends were trimmed by 6 bases and 8 bases, with 16 bases remaining between them. Germline CDR1 reads MDHEN; CDR2 reads SYDVKM. CDR3 length: 14 residues. CDR3 protein: CASRGTASPGELFF. CDR3 DNA: TGTGCCAGCAGGGGGACCGCGTCCCCAGGGGAGCTGTTTTTT.

This chain joins TRBV19 and TRBJ2-7; 11 nucleotides agree with TRBD1. CDR1 and CDR2 (germline): LNHDA, SQIVND (reference sequence). The V and J ends lost 3 bases and 2 bases, in that order; junction bases with no gene match: 6. The CDR3 spans 16 residues. The CDR3 DNA sequence: TGTGCCAGTAGTATCCCCCTGGGACAGGGGGCCTACGAGCAGTACTTC. Protein sequence: CASSIPLGQGAYEQYF. The entire variable domain, with the rest obtained from reference TRBV19 and TRBJ2-7, is as follows: DGGITQSPKYLFRKEGQNVTLSCEQNLNHDAMYWYRQDPGQGLRLIYYSQIVNDFQKGDIAEGYSVSREKKESFPLTVTSAQKNPTAFYLCASSIPLGQGAYEQYFGPGTRLTVT.